This T cell receptor (beta chain) was obtained from a study of radiation and T cells in renal cell carcinoma. On the study more broadly: Nephrectomy followed 15 Gy stereotactic body radiation by 4 weeks.

Study-level points and caveats: In blood, top tumor clones expanded by 2 weeks, shrinking by 4. Baseline intratumoral clonotype presence is unknown without pretreatment biopsies.

Specified time point: baseline pretreatment blood. The treatment was: 15 Gy SBRT to primary tumor, nephrectomy 4 weeks later. The patient's renal cell carcinoma had clear cell pathology. This table comes from immunoSEQ multiplex PCR, and its TCRdb copy is limited to in-frame clones, with some not included. The profile shows approximately 150,000 clones, roughly 83% of them singletons. Turning to this clone: The antigen remains undetermined.

The receptor comes from a woman in her 50s with renal cell carcinoma. Sequencing was performed on blood, taken from a patient whose treatment included radiotherapy and nephrectomy.

CDR3 in DNA: TGTGCCAGCAGCCGGTACAGGGGCGATGAGCAGTTCTTC. Its translation: CASSRYRGDEQFF. J is TRBJ2-1 and V is TRBV14, with 7 nucleotides matching TRBD1. Germline V gene lookup returns CDR1 SGHDN and CDR2 FVKESK. This CDR3 is built from 13 residues. The V segment lost 4 bases and the J segment 8 bases; nucleotides outside the gene matches: 5.